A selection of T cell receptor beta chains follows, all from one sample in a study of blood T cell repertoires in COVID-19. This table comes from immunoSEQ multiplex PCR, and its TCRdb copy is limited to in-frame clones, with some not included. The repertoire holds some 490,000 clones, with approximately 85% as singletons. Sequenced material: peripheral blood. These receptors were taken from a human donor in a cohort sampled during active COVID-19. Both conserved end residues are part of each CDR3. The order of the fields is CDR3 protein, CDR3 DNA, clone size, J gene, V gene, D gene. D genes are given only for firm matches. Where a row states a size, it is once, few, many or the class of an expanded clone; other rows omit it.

CDR3: CASSRDRGGETQYF; DNA: TGTGCCAGCAGCCGGGACAGGGGCGGGGAGACCCAGTACTTC; size: .; J: TRBJ2-5; V: TRBV25-1; D: TRBD1
CDR3: CASSLRQAGSSNYGYTF; DNA: TGCGCCAGCAGCTTGAGGCAGGCCGGGAGTTCGAACTATGGCTACACCTTC; size: .; J: TRBJ1-2; V: TRBV5-1; D: .
CDR3: CASSPGTGGDREQYF; DNA: TGTGCTAGCAGCCCGGGGACAGGGGGGGACCGCGAGCAGTACTTC; size: .; J: TRBJ2-7; V: TRBV7-7; D: TRBD1
CDR3: CASSYSRGPYEQYF; DNA: TGTGCCAGCAGTTACTCCAGGGGGCCCTACGAGCAGTACTTC; size: once; J: TRBJ2-7; V: TRBV6-5; D: TRBD1
CDR3: CASSAAGGGDEKLFF; DNA: TGTGCCAGTAGTGCCGCAGGGGGCGGGGATGAAAAACTGTTTTTT; size: .; J: TRBJ1-4; V: TRBV19; D: TRBD1
CDR3: CASSQARTGYGYTF; DNA: TGTGCCAGCAGCCAGGCCCGGACAGGATATGGCTACACCTTC; size: .; J: TRBJ1-2; V: TRBV4-2; D: TRBD1
CDR3: CASSQSSGRRETQYF; DNA: TGTGCCAGCAGCCAGTCTAGCGGGAGGCGGGAGACCCAGTACTTC; size: once; J: TRBJ2-5; V: TRBV3-1/TRBV3-2; D: TRBD2
CDR3: CASSTLGTVIQATNEKLFF; DNA: TGTGCCAGTAGTACTCTAGGGACAGTTATCCAAGCAACTAATGAAAAACTGTTTTTT; size: .; J: TRBJ1-4; V: TRBV19; D: TRBD1
CDR3: CASSLAGTHTEAFF; DNA: TGTGCCAGCAGCTTGGCAGGGACACACACTGAAGCTTTCTTT; size: .; J: TRBJ1-1; V: TRBV5-4; D: .
CDR3: CAWSGQGGEKLFF; DNA: TGTGCCTGGAGTGGACAGGGAGGTGAAAAACTGTTTTTT; size: .; J: TRBJ1-4; V: TRBV30; D: TRBD1
CDR3: CASRGLYEQYF; DNA: TGTGCCAGCAGGGGACTATACGAGCAGTACTTC; size: .; J: TRBJ2-7; V: TRBV28; D: TRBD2
CDR3: CASSLAPGLPSDNEQFF; DNA: TGTGCCAGCAGCTTAGCACCCGGACTACCCTCGGACAATGAGCAGTTCTTC; size: once; J: TRBJ2-1; V: TRBV7-6; D: .
CDR3: CAIKAGQSSYEQYF; DNA: TGTGCCATCAAGGCGGGCCAGAGCTCCTACGAGCAGTACTTC; size: .; J: TRBJ2-7; V: TRBV10-3; D: .
CDR3: CASSTVTAGAFSGANVLTF; DNA: TGTGCCAGTAGTACCGTAACAGCAGGGGCCTTCTCTGGGGCCAACGTCCTGACTTTC; size: .; J: TRBJ2-6; V: TRBV19; D: .
CDR3: CASSPGLAQSTGELFF; DNA: TGTGCCAGCAGCCCAGGCCTAGCGCAAAGCACCGGGGAGCTGTTTTTT; size: .; J: TRBJ2-2; V: TRBV6-6; D: .